The T cell receptor (beta chain) described here comes from a study of OX40 agonist ivuxolimab in advanced cancers. Study background: Eligibility admitted prior anti-PD-1, anti-PD-L1 or anti-CTLA-4 therapy; about 40% had some.

Autoimmune disease history or systemic immunosuppression meant exclusion. Concerning this clone itself: As yet, its antigen is unknown.

The CDR3 covers 17 residues. CDR1 is LNHDA and CDR2 is SQIVND in the germline V gene (reference sequence). The V segment lost 5 bases and the J segment 0 bases; nucleotides outside the gene matches: 7. Assay: immunoSEQ multiplex PCR; the TCRdb copy retains only in-frame clones and omits some. The sample has tens of thousands of clones, approximately 84% seen once. General study findings and limits: Expanded peripheral T cells had an undetermined antigen specificity. Patients with a partial response at 0.1-3.0 mg/kg had among the lowest clonal expansion.

The clonotype was recovered from an adult with an advanced solid tumor such as melanoma, head and neck, liver or kidney cancer. The V and J genes are TRBV19 and TRBJ2-6; 7 nucleotides agree with TRBD1. The starting material was CD4+ or CD8+ T cells sorted from blood, obtained in a trial of the OX40 agonist ivuxolimab. CDR3 residues: CASSRIQGTSGANVLTF. CDR3 coding DNA: TGTGCCAGTAGTCGAATACAGGGGACCTCTGGGGCCAACGTCCTGACTTTC.